This entry lists 17 T cell receptor beta chains sequenced from one sample in a study of blood T cells in healthy people across ages (dated by TCRdb to about 2015). The library was built by means of 5' RACE. TCRdb names Illumina HiSeq 2500 as the instrument used. The second PCR ran for about 6 to 12 cycles and used a J-beta primer mix along with a sample-barcoded 5' primer. The public sequencing data were trimmed at Q25 with fastp and processed into clonotypes with MiXCR by TCRdb, which kept only in-frame beta chains. Identical CDR3 protein sequences are pooled into one entry, listed with their most common genes and DNA. This sample is represented by about 590,000 distinct CDR3 sequences; about 28% of them were singletons. In total, the top ten clones hold 15% to 18% of the sample. Material for sequencing was blood. The source is a woman aged 80 or older in good health.

This clonotype came up many times. This sequence joins TRBV20-1 and TRBJ2-3; 7 positions match TRBD1. CDR1 and CDR2 (germline): DFQATT, SNEGSKA (reference sequence). The CDR3 loop spans 15 amino acids. Trimming cost V 6 bases and J 6 bases; bases outside gene matches: 15. The CDR3 loop is CSAAWTGLIGDTQYF. For the CDR3, the DNA is TGCAGTGCCGCGTGGACAGGCTTAATCGGGGATACGCAGTATTTT.

This clonotype has a count of ten or more. The chain has TRBV9 and TRBJ1-2, with 10 bases that match TRBD1. The trim removed 0 bases at V and 2 bases at J, leaving 1 base unmatched. Germline CDR1 reads SGDLS; CDR2 reads YYNGEE. The CDR3 sequence is 15 residues long. CDR3 region: CASSVAGQGNYGYTF. CDR3 DNA: TGTGCCAGCAGCGTAGCGGGACAGGGGAACTATGGCTACACCTTC.

The genes are TRBV9 and TRBJ2-1; D is ambiguous. Trimming cost V 5 bases and J 12 bases, with 12 bases left between them. Per the germline V gene, CDR1 is SGDLS and CDR2 is YYNGEE. The CDR3 has 11 amino acids. The CDR3 DNA sequence: TGTGCCAGCAGTGCCCAGCGAGGGCAGTTCTTC. This sequence encodes CASSAQRGQFF. Looking up the rest from reference TRBV9 and TRBJ2-1 gives the full variable domain: DSGVTQTPKHLITATGQRVTLRCSPRSGDLSVYWYQQSLDQGLQFLIQYYNGEERAKGNILERFSAQQFPDLHSELNLSSLELGDSALYFCASSAQRGQFFGPGTRLTVL.

The V gene is TRBV20-1, the J gene TRBJ2-7; no firm D call. V was trimmed by 6 bases and J by 2 bases, leaving 17 bases between them. CDR1 DFQATT and CDR2 SNEGSKA come from the germline V gene (reference sequence). The CDR3 is 14 residues long. CDR3: CSAKPVGLPYEQYF. DNA for the CDR3: TGCAGTGCCAAGCCGGTAGGATTGCCCTACGAGCAGTACTTC.

This clonotype was detected a few times. A much larger clone lies one base from this, so it may be a read error. This chain joins TRBV4-1 and TRBJ2-7; 14 positions agree with TRBD2. CDR3 length equals 16 residues. Germline CDR1 reads MGHRA; CDR2 reads YSYEKL. V lost 0 bases, J lost 4 bases, and 2 bases stayed unmatched. The CDR3 is CASSQETSGGGYEQYF. CDR3 in DNA: TGCGCCAGCAGCCAAGAGACTAGCGGGGGGGGATACGAGCAGTACTTC.

This clonotype was recorded many times. This chain links TRBV10-3 with TRBJ2-7; TRBD1 matches 10 bases. This CDR3 is 15 amino acids long. Trimming cost V 3 bases and J 3 bases; bases outside gene matches: 5. CDR1 and CDR2 from the germline V gene are ENHRY and SYGVKD. DNA for the CDR3: TGTGCCATCAGTGAACCGGGACAGGGGTTCTACGAGCAGTACTTC. Translation: CAISEPGQGFYEQYF.

The chain is built from TRBV15 and TRBJ1-2; no clear D. Trimming took off 0 bases at V and 4 bases at J, with 6 bases between the two ends. This CDR3 is built from 13 residues. Germline-derived CDR1 and CDR2 are LNHNV and YYDKDF (reference sequence). DNA for the CDR3: TGTGCCACCAGCAGAGATATCCGCTATGGCTACACCTTC. Translating gives CATSRDIRYGYTF.

This rearrangement joins TRBV5-1 to TRBJ2-6, with a tentative D call TRBD1 (8 bases). The CDR3 is made up of 17 amino acids. Per the germline V gene, CDR1 is SGHRS and CDR2 is YFSETQ. V was trimmed by 7 bases and J by 0 bases, leaving 17 bases between them. The CDR3 DNA reads as TGCGCCAGCCAAGACAGGGGAGGGATCTCTGGGGCCAACGTCCTGACTTTC. This gives the protein CASQDRGGISGANVLTF.

This chain links TRBV18 with TRBJ1-5, with D perhaps matching TRBD1 (5 bases). Germline V gives CDR1 KGHSH, CDR2 LQKENI. This CDR3 has 15 residues. Trimming shortened V by 2 bases and J by 0 bases, and 8 bases separated the two germline ends. CDR3 sequence (DNA): TGTGCCAGCTCACCAGGCAGGGATAGCAATCAGCCCCAGCATTTT. Protein product: CASSPGRDSNQPQHF.

This clonotype was seen at least ten times. The V gene is TRBV6-1, the J gene TRBJ2-1; D is undetermined. Trimming left V 10 bases short and J 7 bases short, with 20 bases between. The CDR3 is 14 amino acids. The germline V gene encodes CDR1 MNHNS and CDR2 SASEGT. In DNA form, the CDR3 reads TGTGCCACCTGCCTCGACGTAGGGTGGAATGAGCAGTTCTTC. This encodes CATCLDVGWNEQFF.

A note on this clonotype: This sequence may be a read error, since a much larger clone differs from it by one base. The chain links TRBV6-6 to TRBJ2-5; D remains unclear. The J call is doubtful: the DNA matches TRBJ2-1 better. The germline gives CDR1 MNHNY, CDR2 SVGAGI (reference sequence). This CDR3 region has 14 residues. The CDR3 is CASSYSSRQETQFF. DNA of the CDR3: TGTGCCAGCAGTTACTCCTCGCGCCAAGAGACCCAGTTCTTC.

About this clonotype itself: This could be a read error, since a much larger clone is one nucleotide away. The chain recombines TRBV12-3 or TRBV12-4 with TRBJ2-7, with 15 nucleotides matching TRBD2. Germline trimming cut 4 bases from V and 7 bases from J; bases unmatched to any gene: 11. The CDR3 is made up of 17 amino acids. The CDR3 bases are TGTGCCAGCAGTTCGGGGACTAGCGGGGGGAATTACAATGAGCAGTACTTC. It codes for CASSSGTSGGNYNEQYF.

This clonotype was seen a few times. The rearrangement joins TRBV4-3 to TRBJ2-7; 8 nucleotides match TRBD1. CDR3 length: 17 residues. Trimming at V came to 2 bases and at J to 7 bases, leaving 16 bases not matched to a gene. Germline CDR1 reads LGHNA; CDR2 reads YSLEER. DNA for the CDR3: TGCGCCAGCAGCCAACAGCCCCCGGGACAGGCCTACAATGAGCAGTACTTC. This gives the protein CASSQQPPGQAYNEQYF.

The rearrangement uses TRBV5-8 and TRBJ2-2; D is uncertain. Trimming pared 3 bases from V and 8 bases from J, leaving 5 bases between. The CDR3 runs to 11 residues. Germline lookup yields CDR1 SGHTS and CDR2 YDEGEE. The DNA for the CDR3 is TGTGCCAGCAGCTGGGCAGGGGAGCTGTTTTTT. Translation: CASSWAGELFF.

This clonotype has a count of ten or more. This chain uses TRBV7-9 with TRBJ2-1, with 8 bases identical to TRBD2. With V trimmed by 4 bases and J by 8 bases, 7 bases remained unmatched. The CDR3 extends over 14 amino acids. Germline V gene lookup returns CDR1 SEHNR and CDR2 FQNEAQ (reference sequence). For the CDR3, the DNA is TGTGCCAGCAGCTCGGGAGGGCCCCGCGATGAGCAGTTCTTC. Its translation is CASSSGGPRDEQFF.

This clonotype came up many times. V gene TRBV7-3 combines with J gene TRBJ2-1; D is unresolved. The V gene's germline CDR1 is SGHTA and CDR2 FQGTGA. V was pared by 3 bases and J by 5 bases, with 8 bases between. CDR3 length: 13 amino acids. CDR3 in DNA: TGTGCCAGCAGCTTTGGGGATCACAATGAGCAGTTCTTC. The encoded protein is CASSFGDHNEQFF.

This clonotype occurred a few times. A read error is possible here, since a much larger clone lies one base away. The J gene is TRBJ1-4, the V gene TRBV20-1, with D maybe TRBD1 (5 bases). Germline lookup yields CDR1 DFQATT and CDR2 SNEGSKA (reference sequence). The V end was cut by 5 bases, the J end by 8 bases, with 12 bases between. The CDR3 has 12 amino acids. The CDR3 is CSAGPGPEKLFF. The CDR3 region has the DNA TGCAGTGCTGGCCCAGGGCCCGAAAAACTGTTTTTT.